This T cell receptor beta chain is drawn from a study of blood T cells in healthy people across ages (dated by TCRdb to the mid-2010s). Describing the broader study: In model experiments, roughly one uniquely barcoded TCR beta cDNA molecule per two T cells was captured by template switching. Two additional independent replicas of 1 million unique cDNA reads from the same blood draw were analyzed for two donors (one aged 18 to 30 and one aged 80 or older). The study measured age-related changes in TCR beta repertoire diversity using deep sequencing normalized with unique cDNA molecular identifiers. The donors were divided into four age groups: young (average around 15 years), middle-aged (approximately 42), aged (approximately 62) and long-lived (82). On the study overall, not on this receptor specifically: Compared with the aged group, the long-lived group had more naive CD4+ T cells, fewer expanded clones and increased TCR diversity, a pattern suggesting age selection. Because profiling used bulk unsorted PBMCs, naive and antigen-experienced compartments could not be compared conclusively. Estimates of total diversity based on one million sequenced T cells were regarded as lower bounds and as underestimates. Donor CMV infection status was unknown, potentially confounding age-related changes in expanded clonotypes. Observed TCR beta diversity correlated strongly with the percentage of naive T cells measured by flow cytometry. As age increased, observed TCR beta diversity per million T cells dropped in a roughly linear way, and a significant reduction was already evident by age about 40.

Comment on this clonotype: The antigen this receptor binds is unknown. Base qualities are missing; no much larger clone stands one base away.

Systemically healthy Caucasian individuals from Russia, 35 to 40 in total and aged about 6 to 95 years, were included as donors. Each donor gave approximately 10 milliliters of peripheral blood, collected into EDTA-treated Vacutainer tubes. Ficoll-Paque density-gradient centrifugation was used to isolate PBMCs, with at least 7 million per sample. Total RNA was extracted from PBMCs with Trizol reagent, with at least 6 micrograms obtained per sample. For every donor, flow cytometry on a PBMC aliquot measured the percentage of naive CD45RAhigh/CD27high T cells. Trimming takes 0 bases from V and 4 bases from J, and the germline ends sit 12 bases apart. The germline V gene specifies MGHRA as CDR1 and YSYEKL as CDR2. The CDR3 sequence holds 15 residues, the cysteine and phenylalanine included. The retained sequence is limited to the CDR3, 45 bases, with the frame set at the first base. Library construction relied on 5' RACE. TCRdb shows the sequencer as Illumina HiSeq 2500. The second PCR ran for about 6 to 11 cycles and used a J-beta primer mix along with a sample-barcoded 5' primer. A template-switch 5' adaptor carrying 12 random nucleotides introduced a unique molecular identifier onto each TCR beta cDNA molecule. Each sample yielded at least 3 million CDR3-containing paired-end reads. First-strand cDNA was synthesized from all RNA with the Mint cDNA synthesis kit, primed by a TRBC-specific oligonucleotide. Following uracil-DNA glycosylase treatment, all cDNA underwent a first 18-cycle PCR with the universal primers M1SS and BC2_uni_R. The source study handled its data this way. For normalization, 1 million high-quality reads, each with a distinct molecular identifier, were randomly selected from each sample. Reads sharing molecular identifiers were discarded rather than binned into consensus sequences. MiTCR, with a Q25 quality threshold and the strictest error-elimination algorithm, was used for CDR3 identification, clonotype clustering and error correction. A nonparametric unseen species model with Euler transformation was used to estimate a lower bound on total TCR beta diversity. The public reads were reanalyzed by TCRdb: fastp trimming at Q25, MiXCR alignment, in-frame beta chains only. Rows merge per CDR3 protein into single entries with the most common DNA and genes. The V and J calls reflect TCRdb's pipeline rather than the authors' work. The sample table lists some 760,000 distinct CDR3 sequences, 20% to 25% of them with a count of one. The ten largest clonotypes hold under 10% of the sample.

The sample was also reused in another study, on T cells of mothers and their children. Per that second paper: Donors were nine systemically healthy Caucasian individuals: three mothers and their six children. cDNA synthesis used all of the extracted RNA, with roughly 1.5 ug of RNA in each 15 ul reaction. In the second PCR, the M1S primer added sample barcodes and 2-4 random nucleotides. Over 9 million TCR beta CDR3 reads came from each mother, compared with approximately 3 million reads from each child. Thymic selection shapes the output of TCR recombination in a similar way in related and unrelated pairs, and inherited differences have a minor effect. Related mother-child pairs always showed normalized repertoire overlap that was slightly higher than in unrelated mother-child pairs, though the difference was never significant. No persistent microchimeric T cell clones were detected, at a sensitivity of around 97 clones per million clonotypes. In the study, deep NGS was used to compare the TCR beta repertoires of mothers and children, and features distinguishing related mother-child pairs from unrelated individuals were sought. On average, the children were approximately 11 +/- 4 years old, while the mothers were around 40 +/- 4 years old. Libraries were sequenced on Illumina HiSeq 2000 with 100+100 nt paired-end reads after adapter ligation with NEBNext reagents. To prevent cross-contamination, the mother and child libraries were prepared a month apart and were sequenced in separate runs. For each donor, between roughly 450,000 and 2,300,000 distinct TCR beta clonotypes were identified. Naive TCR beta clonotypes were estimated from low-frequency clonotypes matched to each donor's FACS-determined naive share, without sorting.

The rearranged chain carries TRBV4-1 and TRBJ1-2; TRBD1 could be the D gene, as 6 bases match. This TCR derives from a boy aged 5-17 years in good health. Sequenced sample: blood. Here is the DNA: TGCGCCAGCAGCCAAGACCAGGGGCTGGGCTATGGCTACACCTTC. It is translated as CASSQDQGLGYGYTF.